This passage covers 10 T cell receptor beta chains from one sample sequenced in a study of shared clonotypes between healthy human individuals. The repertoire was sequenced with immunoSEQ multiplex PCR; TCRdb's copy has only in-frame clones and lacks some. The sample records about 1.1 million clones, around 78% being singletons. Sequencing input: memory CD4+ T cells from PBMCs. As for subset: CD45RA-negative fraction. The receptors shown here come from a man between 18 and 35 years old in good health. Some clones in this sample may be carry-over from other donors' samples.

The rearrangement joins TRBV4-3 to TRBJ2-7; no reliable D call. This CDR3 is built from 13 residues. CDR1 and CDR2 (germline): LGHNA, YSLEER. V gave up 9 bases and J gave up 3 bases, with 15 bases separating them. This CDR3 is CASSPGPYYEQYF. In DNA, the CDR3 is TGCGCCAGTTCACCCGGGCCTTACTACGAGCAGTACTTC.

The rearrangement uses TRBV5-8 and TRBJ1-2; 9 nucleotides agree with TRBD1. The CDR3 length is 12 residues. V lost 5 bases and J lost 11; bases outside the gene matches: 7. Germline CDR1 and CDR2: SGHTS and YDEGEE. CDR3 residues: CASRGTGFSYTF. The CDR3, as DNA: TGTGCCAGCAGGGGGACAGGGTTTTCGTACACCTTC. Filled out from reference TRBV5-8 and TRBJ1-2, the complete variable domain reads EAGVTQSPTHLIKTRGQQATLRCSPISGHTSVYWYQQALGLGLQFLLWYDEGEERNRGNFPPRFSGRQFPNYSSELNVNALELEDSALYLCASRGTGFSYTFGSGTRLTVV.

The rearrangement links TRBV20-1 to TRBJ1-1; the D gene is possibly TRBD1 (5 bases). The CDR3 covers 11 residues. Trimming stripped 6 bases from V and 1 base from J, with 6 bases between. CDR1 DFQATT and CDR2 SNEGSKA come from the germline V gene (reference sequence). The CDR3 is CSAGANTEAFF. DNA for the CDR3: TGCAGTGCCGGGGCGAACACTGAAGCTTTCTTT.

As to this clone: The identical CDR3 is also encoded by other nucleotide sequences in the sample. V and J are TRBV2 and TRBJ2-7; D gene ambiguous. Germline V gene sequence: CDR1 SNHLY, CDR2 FYNNEI. V lost 4 bases, J lost 3 bases, and 7 bases lay in between. This CDR3 is 12 amino acids long. The CDR3 DNA reads as TGTGCCAGCAGTGGTGGCAGCTACGAGCAGTACTTC. It is translated as CASSGGSYEQYF.

V and J are TRBV4-2 and TRBJ1-3; D is unresolved. The V and J ends lost 4 bases and 1 base respectively, with 11 bases between them. The CDR3 sequence is 15 residues long. Germline V CDR1 and CDR2: LGHNA, YNFKEQ. CDR3 residues: CASSPPGYSGNTIYF. Written as DNA, the CDR3 is TGTGCCAGCAGCCCACCCGGGTATTCTGGAAACACCATATATTTT.

The chain uses TRBV4-1 and TRBJ2-3; no clear D. Germline-derived CDR1 and CDR2 are MGHRA and YSYEKL. CDR3 size: 14 residues. Trimming took 5 bases from V and 1 from J, leaving 10 bases between them. The CDR3 region is CASSGRTRTDTQYF. The CDR3 nucleotides are TGCGCCAGCAGCGGAAGGACGCGCACAGATACGCAGTATTTT.

The V gene is TRBV14, the J gene TRBJ1-1, with a possible D match to TRBD1 (5 bases). This CDR3 has 14 residues. With 2 bases removed from V and 1 base from J, the gap between germline ends came to 8 bases. The germline V gene has CDR1 SGHDN and CDR2 FVKESK. The DNA for the CDR3 is TGTGCCAGCAGCCAATATCAGGGGAACACTGAAGCTTTCTTT. Protein: CASSQYQGNTEAFF.

This clone was observed once. The gene calls are TRBV14 and TRBJ1-2; D remains ambiguous. V was cut by 4 bases and J by 3 bases, with 12 bases left in between. Germline V gene sequence: CDR1 SGHDN, CDR2 FVKESK. The CDR3 is 14 residues long. CDR3 amino acids: CASSPLHGYYGYTF. The CDR3 DNA sequence: TGTGCCAGCAGCCCTTTACACGGATACTATGGCTACACCTTC.

V gene TRBV28 combines with J gene TRBJ1-3; the D gene is possibly TRBD1 (5 bases). With 2 bases removed from V and 4 bases from J, the gap between germline ends came to 12 bases. Germline V gene sequence: CDR1 MDHEN, CDR2 SYDVKM. This CDR3 is built from 15 residues. CDR3: CASSLGGAGGNTIYF. In DNA, the CDR3 is TGTGCCAGCAGTTTAGGAGGGGCGGGAGGAAACACCATATATTTT.

The rearrangement links TRBV18 to TRBJ2-3, with 14 nucleotides matching TRBD2. The J segment lost 7 bases and the V segment lost 3 bases, leaving 3 bases of the junction unmatched. Germline lookup yields CDR1 KGHSH and CDR2 LQKENI. The CDR3 runs 15 residues. CDR3 sequence reads: CASSPGLAGDHTQYF. CDR3 DNA: TGTGCCAGCTCACCGGGACTAGCGGGAGATCATACGCAGTATTTT.